This T cell receptor (beta chain) was captured by sequencing in a study of control samples from healthy donors and cancer patients. Profiled with immunoSEQ multiplex PCR; TCRdb holds only in-frame clones, not every one. Of roughly 88,000 clones listed, about nine tenths are singletons. The ends were cut back, 3 bases at V and 9 bases at J, with 12 bases in the middle. CDR1 is SGDLS, CDR2 YYNGEE, per germline. This CDR3 comprises 12 residues. The chain couples TRBV9 to TRBJ1-2; D possibly corresponds to TRBD1 (5 bases). Sequenced sample: blood. This clonotype was obtained from a woman in her thirties in good health. CDR3 nucleotides: TGTGCCAGCAGCGCCGGGGGGGATCGCTACACCTTC. Protein: CASSAGGDRYTF.